This T cell receptor beta chain was recorded in a study of blood T cell repertoires in COVID-19. Whole-study context: Acute and convalescent COVID-19 specimens originated in the United States, Italy and Spain.

Original analysis: Amplification of reference gene primers was used by the study to estimate nucleated cell counts. Only in-frame clones appear in the TCRdb table, and some are missing; sequencing was by immunoSEQ multiplex PCR. Clonal size and the V and J genes are those of that table, whereas D and trimming came from the DNA. In the table there are roughly 280,000 clones, around 90% of which are singletons. Per the germline V gene, CDR1 is SGHRS and CDR2 is YFSETQ. This CDR3 comprises 13 residues. V was trimmed by 0 bases and J by 6 bases, leaving 9 bases between them. This receptor was obtained from a woman in her forties or fifties who had recovered from COVID-19. V and J are TRBV5-1 and TRBJ1-2, with D perhaps TRBD1 (6 bases). The sequenced sample was peripheral blood. The CDR3 DNA reads TGCGCCAGCAGCTTGGTCCCAGGGGATGGCTACACCTTC. This translates into CASSLVPGDGYTF. Complete variable domain (other parts from reference TRBV5-1 and TRBJ1-2): KAGVTQTPRYLIKTRGQQVTLSCSPISGHRSVSWYQQTPGQGLQFLFEYFSETQRNKGNFPGRFSGRQFSNSRSEMNVSTLELGDSALYLCASSLVPGDGYTFGSGTRLTVV.